The source of this TCR beta chain is a study of radiotherapy plus CTLA-4 blockade in lung cancer. Germline CDR1 is MNHEY and CDR2 is SMNVEV (reference sequence). The trim removed 5 bases at V and 7 bases at J, leaving 3 bases unmatched. This CDR3 region has 12 residues. Produced via immunoSEQ multiplex PCR; TCRdb's table is partial and in-frame only. The table shows 90,000 to 100,000 clones, with just over 85% occurring only once. The chain recombines TRBV27 with TRBJ1-1, with 8 bases lining up with TRBD1. Sequences were derived from peripheral blood, sampled from a patient treated with radiotherapy plus ipilimumab. The TCR comes from a human donor with non-small cell lung cancer that progressed on radiotherapy plus ipilimumab. The chain's CDR3 is CASSRTGIEAFF. For the CDR3, the DNA is TGTGCCAGCAGTAGGACAGGGATTGAAGCTTTCTTT.